This record covers a single TCR beta chain. Its antigen specificity is not known. Nothing much larger sits one base from this clone, and base qualities are not available. This entry is derived from a study of blood T cell repertoires in COVID-19 (dated by TCRdb to 2018 to 2021). Study-wide context: Collaborator samples came from the United States, Italy and Spain and covered acute and convalescent phases of COVID-19. A de-identified subject ID, COVID-19 status, age in years and sex were almost always included in the sample metadata. HLA class I and class II types, where available, came from metadata supplied by the sample provider rather than from assay-based typing. The prospective study material was composed of cDNA or gDNA derived from T cells, B-cell-depleted T cells, or PBMCs. Samples came from the ongoing ImmuneRACE study (first 160 participants) plus 1,254 subjects from 6 global collaborators. The repertoires were released in a freely available public database meant as a resource for research on the immune response to SARS-CoV-2. The dataset comprised deeply sampled blood TCRbeta repertoires from subjects exposed to, actively infected with, or recovered from COVID-19.

Germline trimming amounts to 1 base on V and 1 base on J, with 0 as the count of junction bases outside the gene matches. Counted from cysteine to phenylalanine, this CDR3 has 16 amino acids. Only CDR3 DNA remains: 48 bases, in frame from the first base. Based on the germline V gene, the CDR1 and CDR2 sequences are SGDLS and YYNGEE. The immunoSEQ Assay, a bias-controlled multiplex PCR, was used to amplify TCRbeta CDR3 regions from genomic DNA. Turning to the authors' computational methods: The number of nucleated cells in each sample was estimated from the amplification of reference gene primers within the assay. Sequence reads were collapsed and filtered to measure the absolute abundance of every unique TCRbeta CDR3 rearrangement. For each sample, productive Simpson clonality was calculated as the square root of Simpson's diversity index across productive rearrangements. TCRdb's version of the immuneACCESS table is confined to in-frame rearrangements and falls short of the full clone set. An unresolved V gene accounts for under half of the shortfall where checked; the remainder is of unknown origin. The V and J calls and the clone size are those of that table, but D and trimming were determined from the DNA. In all, the sample holds around 100,000 clones, and 85% of those were seen once. The ten largest clonotypes hold less than 15% of the sample.

Beyond this particular receptor, the publication reports: How much clinical and demographic metadata was included differed by source and by participant, and the metadata was provided uncurated.

Whole blood was collected in K2EDTA tubes by collaborating institutions according to the institutions' own protocols. For TCRbeta analysis, collaborators shipped samples in one of three forms: frozen whole blood, isolated PBMCs, or DNA extracted from either of those sample types. The sequence was collected from a human donor in a cohort sampled during active COVID-19. Specimen: peripheral blood. This receptor chain uses TRBV9 and TRBJ2-2; the central 11 bases match TRBD2. The CDR3 in this case is CASSVTSGGNTGELFF. The nucleotides read TGTGCCAGCAGCGTAACTAGCGGGGGGAACACCGGGGAGCTGTTTTTT.